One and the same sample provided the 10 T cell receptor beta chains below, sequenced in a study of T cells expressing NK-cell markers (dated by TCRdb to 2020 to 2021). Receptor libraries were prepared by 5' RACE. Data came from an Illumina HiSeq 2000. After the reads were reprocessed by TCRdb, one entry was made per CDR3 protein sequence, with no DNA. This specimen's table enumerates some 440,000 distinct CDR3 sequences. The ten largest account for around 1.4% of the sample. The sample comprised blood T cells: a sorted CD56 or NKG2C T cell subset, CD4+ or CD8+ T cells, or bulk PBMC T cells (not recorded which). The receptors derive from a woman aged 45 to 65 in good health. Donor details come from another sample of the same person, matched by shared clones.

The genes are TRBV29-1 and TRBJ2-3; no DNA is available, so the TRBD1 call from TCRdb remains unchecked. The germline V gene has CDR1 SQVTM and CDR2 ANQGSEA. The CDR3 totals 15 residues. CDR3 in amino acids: CSVASGTGGTDTQYF.

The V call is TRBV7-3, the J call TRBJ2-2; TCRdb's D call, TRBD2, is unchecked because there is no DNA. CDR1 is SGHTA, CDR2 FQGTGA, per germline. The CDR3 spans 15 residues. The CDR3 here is CASSGDSGSTGELFF. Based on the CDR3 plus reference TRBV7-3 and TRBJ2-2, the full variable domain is GAGVSQTPSNKVTEKGKYVELRCDPISGHTALYWYRQSLGQGPEFLIYFQGTGAADDSGLPNDRFFAVRPEGSVSTLKIQRTERGDSAVYLCASSGDSGSTGELFFGEGSRLTVL.

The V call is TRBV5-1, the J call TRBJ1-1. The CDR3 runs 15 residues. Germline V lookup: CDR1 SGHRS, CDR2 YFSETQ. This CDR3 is CASSLDGGGNTEAFF.

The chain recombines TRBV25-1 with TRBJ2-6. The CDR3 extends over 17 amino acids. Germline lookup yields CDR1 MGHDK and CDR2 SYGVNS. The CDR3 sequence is CASSESNLVSGANVLTF. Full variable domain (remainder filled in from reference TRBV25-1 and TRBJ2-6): EADIYQTPRYLVIGTGKKITLECSQTMGHDKMYWYQQDPGMELHLIHYSYGVNSTEKGDLSSESTVSRIRTEHFPLTLESARPSHTSQYLCASSESNLVSGANVLTFGAGSRLTVL.

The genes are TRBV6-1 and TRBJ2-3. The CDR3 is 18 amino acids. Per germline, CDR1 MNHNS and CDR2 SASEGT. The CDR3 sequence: CASSEFYRSGPSTDTQYF.

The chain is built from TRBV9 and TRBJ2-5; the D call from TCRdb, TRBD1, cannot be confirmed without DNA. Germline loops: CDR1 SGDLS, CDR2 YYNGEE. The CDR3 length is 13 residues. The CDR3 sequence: CASSVSPVETQYF.

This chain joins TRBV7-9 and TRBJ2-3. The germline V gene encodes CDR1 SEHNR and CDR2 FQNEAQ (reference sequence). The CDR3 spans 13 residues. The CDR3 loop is CASQTVYTDTQYF.

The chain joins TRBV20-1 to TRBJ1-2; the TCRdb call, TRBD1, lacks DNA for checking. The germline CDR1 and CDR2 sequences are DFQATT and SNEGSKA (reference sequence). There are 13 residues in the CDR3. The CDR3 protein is CSARTGGAGGYTF.

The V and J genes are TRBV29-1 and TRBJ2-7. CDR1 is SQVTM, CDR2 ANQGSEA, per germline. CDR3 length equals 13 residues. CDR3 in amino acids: CSVEAMGSYEQYF.

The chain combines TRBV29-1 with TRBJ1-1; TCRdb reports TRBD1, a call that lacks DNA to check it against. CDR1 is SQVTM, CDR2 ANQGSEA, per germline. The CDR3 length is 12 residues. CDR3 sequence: CSVERGDTEAFF.